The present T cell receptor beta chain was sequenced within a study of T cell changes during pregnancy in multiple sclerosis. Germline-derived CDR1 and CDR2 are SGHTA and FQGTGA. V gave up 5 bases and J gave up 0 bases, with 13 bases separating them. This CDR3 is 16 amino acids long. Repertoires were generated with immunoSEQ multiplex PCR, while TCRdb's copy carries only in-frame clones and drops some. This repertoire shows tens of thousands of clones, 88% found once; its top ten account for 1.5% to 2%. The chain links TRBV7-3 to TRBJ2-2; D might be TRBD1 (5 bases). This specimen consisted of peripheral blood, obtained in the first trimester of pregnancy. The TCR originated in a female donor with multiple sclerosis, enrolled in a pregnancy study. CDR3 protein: CASSQTTGANTGELFF. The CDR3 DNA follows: TGTGCCAGCAGCCAAACCACAGGAGCGAACACCGGGGAGCTGTTTTTT.